A selection of T cell receptor beta chains follows, all from one sample in a study of cytomegalovirus exposure and HLA in healthy donors. Method: immunoSEQ multiplex PCR; TCRdb's copy keeps in-frame clones and lacks some. The sample shows some 120,000 clones, 80% of them seen only once. Sequencing was done on a sample of PBMCs. The receptors stem from a male donor in good health and CMV-seronegative. Both conserved end residues are part of each CDR3. D genes are given only for firm matches. Part of the rows lack a size; the others show once, few, many or a class for expanded clones.

j_call | d_call | v_call | clone_size | cdr3_nt | cdr3_aa
TRBJ2-4 | TRBD2 | TRBV4-1 | once | TGCGCCAGCAGCCAGCCGACTAGCGGAAGGCTAAACATTCAGTACTTC | CASSQPTSGRLNIQYF
TRBJ1-1 | - | TRBV18 | - | TGTGCCAGCTCACTGCAACAGGGAATGAACACTGAAGCTTTCTTT | CASSLQQGMNTEAFF
TRBJ2-3 | - | TRBV4-1 | - | TGCGCCAGCAGCCAAGTATCAAACAGGGCAGATACGCAGTATTTT | CASSQVSNRADTQYF
TRBJ2-7 | - | TRBV19 | - | TGTGCCAGTAGTATTGGAGGAGGGTGGGCCTACGAGCAGTACTTC | CASSIGGGWAYEQYF
TRBJ2-3 | - | TRBV6-5 | - | TGTGCCAGCAGTTACTCGGCCAGCACAGATACGCAGTATTTT | CASSYSASTDTQYF
TRBJ1-2 | TRBD1 | TRBV10-2 | - | TGCGCCAGCAGTGATGTCCAGGGGGAGTGGGGTGGCTACACCTTC | CASSDVQGEWGGYTF
TRBJ2-7 | TRBD1 | TRBV7-9 | - | TGTGCCAGCAGTAAAACCGGGACAGGGTTTTCCTCCGAGCAGTACTTC | CASSKTGTGFSSEQYF
TRBJ1-5 | - | TRBV5-6 | - | TGTGCCAGCAGCTTGGGACAGGTCAATCAGCCCCAGCATTTT | CASSLGQVNQPQHF
TRBJ2-1 | TRBD1 | TRBV5-4 | - | TGTGCCAGCAGCTGGCGAACAGGGGACCCCGCCGTGGAAGAGCAGTTCTTC | CASSWRTGDPAVEEQFF
TRBJ1-3 | TRBD1 | TRBV30 | - | TGTGCCTGGGGAACAGGGGGCTTTAAGGACACCATATATTTT | CAWGTGGFKDTIYF
TRBJ1-1 | - | TRBV25-1 | once | TGTGCCAGCAGTGAATCGGGCGGCAGGGGGAACACTGAAGCTTTCTTT | CASSESGGRGNTEAFF
TRBJ1-1 | - | TRBV4-2 | - | TGTGCCAGCAGCCAAGATCTAGGGAGGGGGTCGGGCACTGAAGCTTTCTTT | CASSQDLGRGSGTEAFF
TRBJ1-5 | - | TRBV9 | - | TGTGCCAGCAGCGTCTCCCTTCGCGAGCCCCAGCATTTT | CASSVSLREPQHF
TRBJ2-1 | TRBD2 | TRBV11-2 | - | TGTGCCAGCAGCTCGACTTTTAGCGGGGGGACCTACAATGAGCAGTTCTTC | CASSSTFSGGTYNEQFF
TRBJ1-2 | - | TRBV2 | - | TGTGCCAGCAGCCTCGAACAGGGTCCCTATGGCTACACCTTC | CASSLEQGPYGYTF
TRBJ1-2 | - | TRBV5-4 | - | TGTGCCAGCAGCTTCAGGGGACCGAACTATGGCTACACCTTC | CASSFRGPNYGYTF
TRBJ2-3 | TRBD2 | TRBV11-2 | - | TGTGCCAGCAGCCCCCGGCGGGGGTCAGATACGCAGTATTTT | CASSPRRGSDTQYF
TRBJ2-7 | - | TRBV6-1 | few | TGTGCCAGCAGTGAGTTGGACAGTCAGGGCGAGCAGTACTTC | CASSELDSQGEQYF
TRBJ2-6 | - | TRBV5-1 | - | TGCGCCAGGACCGGCGGGGTTTACCGTCTCTCTGGGGCCAACGTCCTGACTTTC | CARTGGVYRLSGANVLTF
TRBJ1-3 | - | TRBV7-8 | - | TGTGCCAGCAGCTTAGGACAGTATGGAAACACCATATATTTT | CASSLGQYGNTIYF
TRBJ2-1 | TRBD2 | TRBV2 | - | TGTGCCAGCAGTGCGGGGAGCGGGAGACCGAGTGAGCAGTTCTTC | CASSAGSGRPSEQFF
TRBJ2-3 | TRBD1 | TRBV7-2 | - | TGTGCCAGCAGCTTGAACAGGGGGCCCACAGATACGCAGTATTTT | CASSLNRGPTDTQYF
TRBJ2-1 | TRBD2 | TRBV7-8 | - | TGTGCCAGCAGCTATGGACTAGCGGGAGTTTACAATGAGCAGTTCTTC | CASSYGLAGVYNEQFF
TRBJ2-5 | - | TRBV5-6 | few | TGTGCCAGCAGCTCGGTCCGGGACTCTCAAACACCCACACAAGAGACCCAGTACTTC | CASSSVRDSQTPTQETQYF
TRBJ2-7 | TRBD2 | TRBV2 | once | TGTGCCAGCAGAGCGGGAACCTCCTACGAGCAGTACTTC | CASRAGTSYEQYF
TRBJ2-5 | - | TRBV21-1 | few | TGTGCCAGCAGCAAAGGACAGGGGCCCGTGGCGGGAGAGGGTGGGGAGACCCAGTACTTC | CASSKGQGPVAGEGGETQYF
TRBJ2-1 | TRBD2 | TRBV11-2 | - | TGTGCCAGCAGAAAGAGCGGGACTAGCGGGAATGAGCAGTTCTTC | CASRKSGTSGNEQFF
TRBJ2-3 | TRBD1 | TRBV13 | - | TGTGCCAGCTGGTTAACAGGGGGCGCATCCGATACGCAGTATTTT | CASWLTGGASDTQYF
TRBJ1-4 | - | TRBV28 | - | TGTGCCAGCAGTCCGCCTCCAGGGTCGGGTGAAAAACTGTTTTTT | CASSPPPGSGEKLFF
TRBJ1-4 | - | TRBV19 | few | TGTGCCAGTAGTCGTCAGGGATTAACTAATGAAAAACTGTTTTTT | CASSRQGLTNEKLFF
TRBJ2-7 | - | TRBV14 | - | TGTGCCAGCAGCCATACGCGGGGGCAAGAGCAGTACTTC | CASSHTRGQEQYF
TRBJ1-1 | - | TRBV25-1 | - | TGTGCCAGCAGTGCCATAGACAGAATTAACACTGAAGCTTTCTTT | CASSAIDRINTEAFF
TRBJ2-4 | TRBD2 | TRBV2 | - | TGTGCCAGCAGTGAAGTCGCTAGCGGGAGAATAGGAGCCAAAAACATTCAGTACTTC | CASSEVASGRIGAKNIQYF
TRBJ1-4 | - | TRBV27 | - | TGTGCCAGCAGTTCCAGGGGTATAGGTGAAAAACTGTTTTTT | CASSSRGIGEKLFF
TRBJ2-1 | TRBD2 | TRBV4-3 | once | TGCGCCAGCAGCCAAATCAGCGGGGGGCCGGTCGATGAGCAGTTCTTC | CASSQISGGPVDEQFF
TRBJ2-4 | - | TRBV7-9 | - | TGTGCCAGCAGCTTGAAGAGGGAAAAACTAGCCAAAAACAGTCAGTACTTC | CASSLKREKLAKNSQYF
TRBJ2-7 | - | TRBV2 | - | TGTGCCAGCAGTCACTACGAGCAGTACTTC | CASSHYEQYF
TRBJ1-4 | TRBD1 | TRBV5-1 | - | TGCGCCAGCAGCCTCGGACAGGGACCGACTGAAAAACTGTTTTTT | CASSLGQGPTEKLFF
TRBJ1-1 | - | TRBV11-3 | - | TGTGCCAGCAGCAAGGATGGGAGGAACACTGAAGCTTTCTTT | CASSKDGRNTEAFF
TRBJ1-1 | - | TRBV28 | - | TGTGCCAGCATCATGACTTCCTGGACTGAAGCTTTCTTT | CASIMTSWTEAFF
TRBJ2-4 | TRBD1 | TRBV5-4 | once | TGTGCCAGCAGCTCCTCGGACAGGGGGATTCTAACCAAAAACATTCAGTACTTC | CASSSSDRGILTKNIQYF
TRBJ1-2 | - | TRBV29-1 | - | TGCAGCGTTAAAGGTGGGGAGTATGGCTACACCTTC | CSVKGGEYGYTF
TRBJ2-1 | - | TRBV25-1 | - | TGTGCCAGCAGTGAATGGAGTAGTTACAATGAGCAGTTCTTC | CASSEWSSYNEQFF
TRBJ1-1 | - | TRBV25-1 | once | TGTGCCAGCACTTTGACAGGAAACACTGAAGCTTTCTTT | CASTLTGNTEAFF
TRBJ2-1 | TRBD1 | TRBV9 | - | TGTGCCAGCAGCGTAGCAGGTAGGGGGCGGACTGGTGAGCAGTTCTTC | CASSVAGRGRTGEQFF
TRBJ1-1 | - | TRBV4-1 | - | TGCGCCAGCAGCCACGACCCGGGGAACACTGAAGCTTTCTTT | CASSHDPGNTEAFF
TRBJ1-1 | - | TRBV6-6 | - | TGTGCCAGCAGTTATAGCACTGAAGCTTTCTTT | CASSYSTEAFF
TRBJ2-3 | - | TRBV30 | - | TGTGCCTGGAGTGGATGGCCCACAGATACGCAGTATTTT | CAWSGWPTDTQYF
TRBJ2-3 | - | TRBV5-6 | few | TGTGCCAGCAGCACCCGCGGGGTAATAAGAGATACGCAGTATTTT | CASSTRGVIRDTQYF
TRBJ2-4 | - | TRBV5-4 | - | TGTGCCAGCAGCTCCGGCGGGCCGGGATACATTCAGTACTTC | CASSSGGPGYIQYF
TRBJ1-2 | TRBD1 | TRBV5-6 | - | TGTGCCAGCAGCCCAGGGACAGGGGGAGGGGGCTACACCTTC | CASSPGTGGGGYTF
TRBJ1-1 | - | TRBV5-1 | - | TGCGCCAGCAGCCCAGACCCGACACGACGCCGATTTGGGAACACTGAAGCTTTCTTT | CASSPDPTRRRFGNTEAFF
TRBJ1-4 | TRBD1 | TRBV7-9 | - | TGTGCCAGCAGCAACAACAGGGGCTACGGTGAAAAACTGTTTTTT | CASSNNRGYGEKLFF
TRBJ2-7 | TRBD2 | TRBV5-1 | once | TGCGCCAGCAGCCCACTAGCGGGAGGCTCCTACGAGCAGTACTTC | CASSPLAGGSYEQYF
TRBJ2-2 | - | TRBV2 | - | TGTGCCAGCTTACCCTCCCCGGGGGCGAACACCGGGGAGCTGTTTTTT | CASLPSPGANTGELFF
TRBJ2-7 | - | TRBV27 | - | TGTGCCAGCAGCACAGGCCTGAGCTCCTACGAGCAGTACTTC | CASSTGLSSYEQYF
TRBJ1-2 | - | TRBV19 | - | TGTGCCAGCAACAGGATCGAAGACTATGGCTACACCTTC | CASNRIEDYGYTF
TRBJ1-4 | - | TRBV18 | once | TGTGCCAGCTCGCAAATCAGGTCTCCTAATGAAAAACTGTTTTTT | CASSQIRSPNEKLFF
TRBJ2-7 | TRBD2 | TRBV27 | - | TGTGCCAGCAGTCCGAGTAGCGGGGGATATAACGAGCAGTACTTC | CASSPSSGGYNEQYF